The 23 T cell receptor beta chains presented below share a single source sample, sequenced in a study of early T cells in non-severe SARS-CoV-2 infection. Using its own MiXCR run on the 5' RACE reads, TCRdb lists one record per CDR3 protein. The repertoire holds roughly 90,000 distinct CDR3 sequences, with 11% to 15% as singletons. Sequences were obtained from whole blood. These receptor sequences come from an adult who was a healthcare worker with PCR-confirmed SARS-CoV-2 infection or an uninfected control (not recorded which).

The chain uses TRBV4-2 and TRBJ2-7; D is unclear. The CDR3 sequence is 13 residues long. CDR1 and CDR2 (germline): LGHNA, YNFKEQ. V was clipped by 4 bases and J by 1 base, with 8 bases between them. The CDR3 region has the DNA TGTGCCAGCAGCCCTGCACTTTCCTACGAGCAGTACTTC. This translates into CASSPALSYEQYF.

This clonotype was seen more than once but under ten times. The chain combines TRBV7-2 with TRBJ2-7, with D possibly being TRBD2 (5 bases). With 2 bases removed from V and 3 bases from J, the gap between germline ends came to 11 bases. The CDR3 totals 14 residues. The germline V gene has CDR1 SGHTA and CDR2 FQGNSA. The CDR3 DNA follows: TGTGCCAGCAGCTTACGCGGGCCGATCTACGAGCAGTACTTC. Its translation is CASSLRGPIYEQYF.

This clonotype has a handful of counts. This chain connects TRBV3-1 to TRBJ1-5; no reliable D call. V lost 0 bases to trimming and J lost 3 bases, with 0 bases between them. Germline CDR1 and CDR2: LGHDT and YNNKEL (reference sequence). This CDR3 spans 12 amino acids. The CDR3 reads CASSQDNQPQHF. CDR3 in DNA: TGTGCCAGCAGCCAAGACAATCAGCCCCAGCATTTT.

This clonotype was counted between two and nine times. V usage is TRBV5-1 and J usage is TRBJ1-1; D ambiguous. The V end was cut by 1 base, the J end by 1 base, with 8 bases between. This CDR3 spans 14 amino acids. In germline, CDR1 is SGHRS, CDR2 YFSETQ. The CDR3 coding sequence is TGCGCCAGCAGCTTGTTCAGCTCGAACACTGAAGCTTTCTTT. This gives the protein CASSLFSSNTEAFF.

The V call is TRBV7-9, the J call TRBJ2-7, with 8 bases that match TRBD1. Germline V gene data show CDR1 as SEHNR and CDR2 as FQNEAQ (reference sequence). The trim removed 7 bases at V and 2 bases at J, leaving 13 bases unmatched. CDR3 length: 16 amino acids. The chain's CDR3 is CASIPGSGGAAYEQYF. Written as DNA, the CDR3 is TGTGCCAGCATCCCTGGATCAGGGGGCGCCGCCTACGAGCAGTACTTC.

This clonotype was detected a few times. The chain is built from TRBV12-3 or TRBV12-4 and TRBJ2-6; D remains ambiguous. Trimming pared 6 bases from V and 2 bases from J, leaving 11 bases between. The CDR3 totals 15 residues. This CDR3 reads CASSVWGTGANVLTF. In DNA, the CDR3 is TGTGCCAGCAGCGTGTGGGGAACTGGGGCCAACGTCCTGACTTTC.

The chain uses TRBV19 and TRBJ2-2; D is possibly TRBD1 or TRBD2 (5 bases each). This CDR3 has 14 amino acids. The V end lost 3 bases, the J end lost 1 base, and 6 bases lay between the germline ends. Germline V lookup: CDR1 LNHDA, CDR2 SQIVND (reference sequence). The CDR3 spells CASSMGVNTGELFF. The CDR3 DNA reads TGTGCCAGTAGTATGGGGGTGAACACCGGGGAGCTGTTTTTT.

The chain couples TRBV11-2 to TRBJ1-5; D not certain. Germline V CDR1 and CDR2: SGHAT, FQNNGV. There are 13 residues in the CDR3. Trimming pared 0 bases from V and 6 bases from J, leaving 6 bases between. Written as DNA, the CDR3 is TGTGCCAGCAGCTTAGAAGCGGGTCAGCCCCAGCATTTT. Residues: CASSLEAGQPQHF.

This clonotype turned up a few times. V usage is TRBV5-1 and J usage is TRBJ2-1, with 9 bases identical to TRBD1. V lost 0 bases, J lost 6 bases, and 7 bases stayed unmatched. The CDR3 is made up of 16 amino acids. CDR1 and CDR2 (germline): SGHRS, YFSETQ. The DNA for the CDR3 is TGCGCCAGCAGCTTGGCAGGACAGGGGACTTCCAATGAGCAGTTCTTC. Its translation is CASSLAGQGTSNEQFF.

This clonotype was seen many times. The gene calls are TRBV29-1 and TRBJ1-2; no firm D call. The V end was cut by 5 bases, the J end by 6 bases, with 7 bases between. Germline V gives CDR1 SQVTM, CDR2 ANQGSEA. This CDR3 contains 10 residues. For the CDR3, the DNA is TGCAGCGTTTGGGAGGATGGCTACACCTTC. It translates to CSVWEDGYTF.

This sequence joins TRBV2 and TRBJ2-4; tentative D call: TRBD1 (5 bases). The CDR3 has 15 residues. V was trimmed by 6 bases and J by 0 bases, leaving 12 bases between them. The V gene's germline CDR1 is SNHLY and CDR2 FYNNEI. The CDR3 sequence: CASSQTVLAKNIQYF. In DNA form, the CDR3 reads TGTGCCAGCAGCCAGACAGTCCTAGCCAAAAACATTCAGTACTTC.

There are a few counts of this clonotype. The rearrangement joins TRBV28 to TRBJ2-7, with D tentatively TRBD1 (5 bases). Deletions cut 3 bases from V and 3 bases from J, with 12 bases between. Looked up from germline, CDR1 is MDHEN and CDR2 is SYDVKM. CDR3 length: 14 residues. CDR3: CASSFQGLGYEQYF. The CDR3 DNA sequence: TGTGCCAGCAGTTTTCAGGGTTTAGGCTACGAGCAGTACTTC.

This clonotype occurred a few times. The rearrangement uses TRBV28 and TRBJ2-3, with 10 bases matching TRBD2. V lost 6 bases, J lost 3 bases, and 12 bases stayed unmatched. Germline-derived CDR1 and CDR2 are MDHEN and SYDVKM. The CDR3 is 17 amino acids. The CDR3 DNA reads TGTGCCAGCAGCCTAGGGCCTAGCGGGGGTGGAACAGATACGCAGTATTTT. It translates to CASSLGPSGGGTDTQYF.

At least ten counts were recorded for this clonotype. This rearrangement joins TRBV11-2 to TRBJ1-2; 9 nucleotides align to TRBD1. The germline CDR1 and CDR2 sequences are SGHAT and FQNNGV. CDR3 length: 16 residues. Trimming cost V 3 bases and J 6 bases; bases outside gene matches: 11. The CDR3 nucleotides read TGTGCCAGCAGCTTCCAAATCCGGGACAGGGTTGATGGCTACACCTTC. Amino acids: CASSFQIRDRVDGYTF. The full variable domain, rest sourced from reference TRBV11-2 and TRBJ1-2, is EAGVAQSPRYKIIEKRQSVAFWCNPISGHATLYWYQQILGQGPKLLIQFQNNGVVDDSQLPKDRFSAERLKGVDSTLKIQPAKLEDSAVYLCASSFQIRDRVDGYTFGSGTRLTVV.

The table lists this clonotype with a few counts. This chain links TRBV2 with TRBJ2-5, with D unclear. The CDR3 contains 14 residues. Germline CDR1 and CDR2: SNHLY and FYNNEI. V was cut by 2 bases and J by 3 bases, with 10 bases left in between. The CDR3 bases are TGTGCCAGCAGTGAAAATACAGTAGAAGAGACCCAGTACTTC. Its translation: CASSENTVEETQYF.

This clonotype appeared a few times. The J gene is TRBJ2-1, the V gene TRBV5-1, with 9 bases matching TRBD2. CDR3 length: 15 amino acids. Germline trimming cut 1 base from V and 9 bases from J; bases unmatched to any gene: 8. From germline, CDR1 is SGHRS and CDR2 YFSETQ. The chain's CDR3 is CASSLLTSGSTEQFF. The CDR3 coding sequence is TGCGCCAGCAGCTTGTTGACTAGCGGATCGACTGAGCAGTTCTTC.

This clonotype showed up many times. The V call is TRBV7-9, the J call TRBJ2-7, with D perhaps TRBD1 (5 bases). Germline V lookup: CDR1 SEHNR, CDR2 FQNEAQ (reference sequence). Trimming shortened V by 5 bases and J by 7 bases, and 15 bases separated the two germline ends. The CDR3 totals 13 residues. For the CDR3, the DNA is TGTGCCAGCAGCCCCGACAGTATCGAGGAGCAGTACTTC. Translating it yields CASSPDSIEEQYF.

The chain is built from TRBV28 and TRBJ2-4; a weak D match, TRBD1 (5 bases). Germline V CDR1 and CDR2: MDHEN, SYDVKM. The CDR3 has 16 residues. Trimming removed 2 bases at V and 0 bases at J, with 11 bases between. In DNA form, the CDR3 reads TGTGCCAGCAGTTTAATCAGGGCTCTAGCCAAAAACATTCAGTACTTC. Protein sequence: CASSLIRALAKNIQYF.

V is TRBV10-2 and J is TRBJ2-7, with 7 bases that match TRBD1. The CDR3 has 13 amino acids. CDR1 and CDR2 (germline): WSHSY, SAAADI. The V segment lost 6 bases and the J segment 9 bases; nucleotides outside the gene matches: 11. The CDR3 region is CASSSDRPLGQYF. CDR3 coding DNA: TGCGCCAGCAGCTCGGACAGGCCTTTAGGGCAGTACTTC.

This clonotype has just a few counts. The chain combines TRBV5-1 with TRBJ2-2; 7 positions match TRBD1. CDR1 and CDR2 from the germline V gene are SGHRS and YFSETQ. Losses at the gene ends were 3 bases for V and 7 bases for J; bases not matched to a gene: 9. This CDR3 is built from 15 residues. CDR3 nucleotides: TGCGCCAGCAGCTCACGGACAGGAGTCGTCGGGGAGCTGTTTTTT. Encoded protein: CASSSRTGVVGELFF.

This clonotype was seen at least ten times. The genes are TRBV4-3 and TRBJ2-7, with 10 bases aligning to TRBD2. Germline loops: CDR1 LGHNA, CDR2 YSLEER. CDR3 length: 15 residues. V trimming: 1 base; J trimming: 3 bases; junction bases outside the gene matches: 3. The CDR3 sequence: CASSQVSSGGYEQYF. CDR3 coding DNA: TGCGCCAGCAGCCAAGTCTCTAGCGGGGGCTACGAGCAGTACTTC.

The rearrangement joins TRBV6-5 to TRBJ2-7; 7 positions match TRBD1. The J segment lost 2 bases and the V segment lost 6 bases, leaving 4 bases of the junction unmatched. The CDR3 is made up of 13 amino acids. CDR1 and CDR2 from the germline V gene are MNHEY and SVGAGI. CDR3 coding DNA: TGTGCCAGCAGCCGGGGACAGACCTACGAGCAGTACTTC. Its translation is CASSRGQTYEQYF.

The V call is TRBV6-5, the J call TRBJ2-2, with D tentatively TRBD2 (6 bases). The germline V gene encodes CDR1 MNHEY and CDR2 SVGAGI. The length of the CDR3 is 15 residues. V was clipped by 3 bases and J by 7 bases, with 15 bases between them. CDR3 protein: CASSYSGVRNGELFF. The CDR3 DNA is TGTGCCAGCAGTTATTCGGGGGTGCGTAACGGGGAGCTGTTTTTT.